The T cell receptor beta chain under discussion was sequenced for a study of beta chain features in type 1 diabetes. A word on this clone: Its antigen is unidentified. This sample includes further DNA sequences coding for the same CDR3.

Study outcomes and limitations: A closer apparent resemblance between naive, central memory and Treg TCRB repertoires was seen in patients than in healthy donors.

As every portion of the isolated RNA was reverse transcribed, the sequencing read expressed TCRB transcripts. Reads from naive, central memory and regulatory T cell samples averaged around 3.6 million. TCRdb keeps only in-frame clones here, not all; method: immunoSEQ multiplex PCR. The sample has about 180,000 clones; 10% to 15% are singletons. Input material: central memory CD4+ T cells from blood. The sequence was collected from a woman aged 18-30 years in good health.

The CDR3 bases are TGTGCCAGCAACAGACTAGCGGGATACCAAGAGACCCAGTACTTC. This codes for CASNRLAGYQETQYF. V and J are TRBV2 and TRBJ2-5; 11 bases agree with TRBD2. CDR1 and CDR2 (germline): SNHLY, FYNNEI. This CDR3 spans 15 amino acids. The J segment lost 0 bases and the V segment lost 7 bases, leaving 4 bases of the junction unmatched.